Below, one T cell receptor (beta chain) is given with its context. Antigen unknown. This CDR3 has 13 amino acids. V dropped 5 bases and J dropped 9; count of bases not matched to a gene: 9. Germline V gives CDR1 DFQATT, CDR2 SNEGSKA (reference sequence). The data are from a study of blood T cells in healthy people across ages. Study-level findings and limits: Long-lived and aged donors differed, with more naive CD4+ cells and higher diversity in the long-lived. One million T cells yielded diversity estimates that were considered underestimates.

Each sample yielded at least 7 million isolated PBMCs. Primed by a sample-barcoded 5' primer and a J-beta primer mix, a second PCR proceeded for roughly 7 to 11 cycles. MiXCR, run by TCRdb on the 5' RACE reads, gives a single entry per CDR3 protein. The sample holds approximately 800,000 distinct CDR3 sequences, 46% seen once. The rearrangement links TRBV20-1 to TRBJ2-1; 8 bases are a match to TRBD1. This TCR derives from a man older than 75 in good health. The sequenced material came from blood. The DNA of the CDR3 is TGCAGTGCTCTGCCAGGGGGCGAGGGTGAGCAGTTCTTC. Translating it yields CSALPGGEGEQFF.